The 10 T cell receptor beta chains below were found in one sample sequenced in a study of blood T cell repertoires in COVID-19. The assay was immunoSEQ multiplex PCR, and TCRdb's table has in-frame clones only and misses some. The repertoire holds some 80,000 clones, with less than 85% as singletons. Specimen: peripheral blood. Receptor source: an elderly woman with active or convalescent COVID-19.

This rearrangement joins TRBV6-5 to TRBJ2-5; 9 bases map to TRBD1. The J segment lost 5 bases and the V segment lost 5 bases, leaving 3 bases of the junction unmatched. The CDR3 has 13 amino acids. The V gene's germline CDR1 is MNHEY and CDR2 SVGAGI. The CDR3 reads CASSRDRDETQYF. DNA of the CDR3: TGTGCCAGCAGTCGGGACAGGGATGAGACCCAGTACTTC.

This clone was seen more than once but under ten times. This chain uses TRBV11-2 with TRBJ2-7; TRBD2 matches 9 bases. Trimming at V came to 2 bases and at J to 3 bases, leaving 5 bases not matched to a gene. CDR1 and CDR2 from the germline V gene are SGHAT and FQNNGV. This CDR3 has 15 residues. The CDR3 is CASSLTAGGIYEQYF. DNA for the CDR3: TGTGCCAGCAGCTTAACGGCGGGAGGGATCTACGAGCAGTACTTC.

In this sample, this clone turned up once. The chain couples TRBV4-2 to TRBJ2-7; D may be TRBD1 (6 bases). Germline V gene lookup returns CDR1 LGHNA and CDR2 YNFKEQ. The CDR3 runs to 14 residues. Trimming removed 2 bases at V and 5 bases at J, with 13 bases between. The CDR3 protein is CASSQIQGSNEQYF. Here the CDR3 DNA reads TGTGCCAGCAGCCAAATACAGGGTAGCAACGAGCAGTACTTC.

The rearrangement joins TRBV18 to TRBJ1-4; 9 bases line up with TRBD1. V was clipped by 8 bases and J by 5 bases; unmatched bases: 9. Germline V gene lookup returns CDR1 KGHSH and CDR2 LQKENI. The CDR3 has 15 amino acids. This CDR3 is CASTADRGRNEKLFF. CDR3 in DNA: TGTGCCAGCACGGCCGACAGGGGGAGAAATGAAAAACTGTTTTTT.

The gene calls are TRBV18 and TRBJ1-4, with TRBD1 as a possible D gene (6 bases). The CDR3 totals 19 residues. The ends were cut back, 2 bases at V and 1 base at J, with 20 bases in the middle. CDR1 KGHSH and CDR2 LQKENI come from the germline V gene. The CDR3 nucleotides read TGTGCCAGCTCACCAAAACTGATTGGACAGCGCCAAACTAATGAAAAACTGTTTTTT. This gives the protein CASSPKLIGQRQTNEKLFF. Based on the CDR3 plus reference TRBV18 and TRBJ1-4, the full variable domain is NAGVMQNPRHLVRRRGQEARLRCSPMKGHSHVYWYRQLPEEGLKFMVYLQKENIIDESGMPKERFSAEFPKEGPSILRIQQVVRGDSAAYFCASSPKLIGQRQTNEKLFFGSGTQLSVL.

The chain employs TRBV6-5 and TRBJ2-5; D is perhaps TRBD1 (5 bases). Trimming removed 10 bases from V and 5 bases from J, with 14 bases in between. The CDR3 is made up of 12 amino acids. The germline V gene encodes CDR1 MNHEY and CDR2 SVGAGI. CDR3 region: CATSTAWETQYF. The CDR3, as DNA: TGTGCCACCTCGACAGCTTGGGAGACCCAGTACTTC.

This rearrangement joins TRBV10-3 to TRBJ2-4; 9 bases map to TRBD1. CDR1 is ENHRY, CDR2 SYGVKD, per germline. The CDR3 is 14 residues long. V trimming: 6 bases; J trimming: 4 bases; junction bases outside the gene matches: 4. CDR3 DNA: TGTGCCATCAGAGAAGGGACAGGGAAAAACATTCAGTACTTC. Amino acid sequence: CAIREGTGKNIQYF.

This clone has just a few counts. The V call is TRBV12-5, the J call TRBJ2-1, with 9 bases fitting TRBD1. Per germline, CDR1 LGHNT and CDR2 FRNRAP. This CDR3 spans 15 amino acids. V shed 4 bases, J shed 8 bases, and the junction held 9 bases outside the gene matches. CDR3 sequence: CASGYDRGFFHEQFF. The CDR3 DNA sequence: TGTGCTAGTGGTTACGACAGGGGGTTCTTTCATGAGCAGTTCTTC.

A single count supports this clone. This chain links TRBV7-9 with TRBJ2-7; TRBD1 aligns across 8 bases. Losses at the gene ends were 7 bases for V and 6 bases for J; bases not matched to a gene: 11. This CDR3 has 14 residues. CDR1 SEHNR and CDR2 FQNEAQ come from the germline V gene (reference sequence). As DNA, the CDR3 is TGTGCCAGCACCCGACAGGGGAGCGGTGCCGAGCAGTACTTC. Amino acid sequence: CASTRQGSGAEQYF.

This clone appeared a few times. This sequence joins TRBV10-3 and TRBJ2-7; 7 bases are a match to TRBD1. CDR3 size: 15 residues. With V trimmed by 4 bases and J by 5 bases, 11 bases remained unmatched. The germline V gene has CDR1 ENHRY and CDR2 SYGVKD. CDR3 nucleotides: TGTGCCATCAGTGGATACCTCGAGGGGGCCCACGAGCAGTACTTC. It translates to CAISGYLEGAHEQYF.